This entry describes one TCR beta chain. Its recognized antigen is unknown. Base qualities are not at hand, and no much larger clone is one base apart. The sample belongs to a study of T cells in lung cancer brain metastases (dated by TCRdb to the late 2010s). With respect to the entire study: Most of the roughly 20 patients had a history of tobacco use, with a median of around 38 pack-years. Patients had a median age at first diagnosis of approximately 54 years, with about nine males and eleven to twelve females. An average DNA integrity number of roughly 3.8 was found in both primary and metastatic specimens, and no significant difference was detected between sites. Of the approximately 22 patients, more than 15 received no interval therapy between resection of the primary and resection of the metastasis. The study compared TCR beta CDR3 repertoires between fully resected primary non-small cell lung cancers and paired brain metastases. The primary and brain metastasis specimens were acquired a median of around 350 days apart. A cohort of about 20 patients was included, from whom some 40 specimens were contributed, with one primary lung lesion and one brain metastasis obtained from each patient. On the study overall, not on this receptor specifically: Most clones were specific to a single lesion, and overlap between paired lesions was limited (mean Morisita index roughly 0.25). Effects of preoperative corticosteroids on T cell infiltration in brain metastases could not be controlled. DNA fragmentation in FFPE samples may have prevented retrieval of the complete infiltrating T cell repertoire. Brain metastases contained significantly fewer unique productive clones than the paired primaries (median about 1,600 versus 5,000). The ten most abundant clones made up a significantly larger repertoire fraction in brain metastases than primaries, suggesting clonal expansion.

Patients had resection either for delayed recurrence of a solitary brain metastasis or for synchronous oligometastatic disease. To avoid including cancers other than NSCLC, any patient with a history of multiple malignancies was excluded. Tumor areas were macrodissected from five deparaffinized approximately 9.2 um unstained sections under guidance from marked H&E slides. All specimens were fixed in formalin and embedded in paraffin (FFPE). The AllPrep DNA/RNA FFPE Kit was used for extraction of genomic DNA. The CDR3 sequence holds 14 residues, the cysteine and phenylalanine included. Left in the record is the CDR3 DNA by itself, 42 bases read in frame from the first base. The junction carries 9 bases between V and J, which are trimmed by 0 bases and 6 bases respectively. The germline V gene yields SGHRS for CDR1 and YFSETQ for CDR2. Each sample received between about 2 and 5.5 ug of genomic DNA as input, and paired samples received equal DNA input. TCR beta libraries were constructed with the immunoSEQ hsTCRbeta Kit, which uses multiplexed V and J gene primers in two PCR steps. Pooled libraries with positive and negative controls were sequenced on an Illumina MiSeq using a 100-cycle paired-end protocol. The study's own analysis went as follows. The immunoSEQ vendor processed the raw data into normalized, annotated TCR beta repertoire reports. Richness was counted as unique clones by nucleotide sequence, and total richness was extrapolated with the iChao1 and Efron-Thisted estimators. Paired lesions were characterized and compared using Pielou's evenness, Simpson's index, top-ten clone proportional abundance, and the Morisita overlap index. Sourced from immuneACCESS, this table was stored by TCRdb with only in-frame sequences that have V and J called. A share of the clones is absent; for the studies checked, an unresolved V gene accounts for under half, and the remainder has no known explanation. V and J calls plus clone size are reproduced from that table; the DNA served to infer D and trimming. The sample yields some 1,200 clones; about 86% were counted once. In total, the top ten clones hold about an eighth of the sample.

The source material was tumor tissue from a brain metastasis. The cell subset or site label here, explained by the study, means: paired resected brain metastasis. This TCR came from a woman aged 55 to 70 with non-small cell lung cancer that had spread to the brain. Recombination linked TRBV5-1 to TRBJ1-4, with no confidently assigned D gene. The nucleotides read TGCGCCAGCAGCTTGGGGTCTCGTCATGAAAAACTGTTTTTT. The resulting protein is CASSLGSRHEKLFF. Outside the CDR3, residues come from the reference TRBV5-1 and TRBJ1-4 proteins, so the full variable domain is: KAGVTQTPRYLIKTRGQQVTLSCSPISGHRSVSWYQQTPGQGLQFLFEYFSETQRNKGNFPGRFSGRQFSNSRSEMNVSTLELGDSALYLCASSLGSRHEKLFFGSGTQLSVL.